The present entry profiles one T cell receptor (beta chain) with its context. The data derive from a study of blood T cell repertoires in COVID-19. As for the study in general: The study drew acute and convalescent COVID-19 samples from the United States, Italy and Spain.

The CDR3 runs to 16 residues. The ends lost 4 bases at V and 2 bases at J; junction bases unmatched: 9. Germline V lookup: CDR1 KGHSH, CDR2 LQKENI. Method: immunoSEQ multiplex PCR; TCRdb's copy keeps in-frame clones and lacks some. The data contain 85,000 to 130,000 clones, approximately 90% of them singletons. The chain links TRBV18 to TRBJ2-5, with 8 bases matching TRBD1. The sequenced sample was peripheral blood. The TCR originated in a man aged 55-75 years with acute or convalescent COVID-19. The CDR3 DNA reads TGTGCCAGCTCACGGGGACAGGCCCGGCCACAAGAGACCCAGTACTTC. Encoded protein: CASSRGQARPQETQYF.